The clone carrying this TCR beta chain was found a few times. Its antigen is still unknown. The CDR3 is 17 amino acids. V dropped 1 base and J dropped 0 bases, with 15 bases sitting between them. CDR1 SGHTA and CDR2 FQGNSA come from the germline V gene. Each CDR3 protein is one row after TCRdb ran MiXCR on the reads. The profile covers roughly 300,000 distinct CDR3 sequences, with 9.5% appearing a single time and over 3.5% taken by the ten largest. This entry is derived from a study of T cell repertoires in cytomegalovirus infection. For the study at large: Both CMV infection and a matching HLA type were indicated by public TCR beta signatures. Points from the study as a whole: Cumulated frequencies of public TCR beta families served to identify carriers of CMV plus the relevant HLA.

This sequence originates from a human donor in good health (CMV status not recorded). Some clones in this sample may be carry-over from other donors' samples. Sequencing input: PBMCs. The J gene is TRBJ2-5, the V gene TRBV7-2; tentatively, D is TRBD1 (6 bases). CDR3 sequence: CASSLGSGVGYQETQYF. CDR3 bases: TGTGCCAGCAGCTTAGGGTCAGGGGTCGGGTACCAAGAGACCCAGTACTTC.